This T cell receptor (beta chain) derives from a study of shared clonotypes between healthy human individuals. Study findings and constraints: It was observed that around 5% of naive CD4 clonotypes were shared across several donors. Rarefaction analysis demonstrated incomplete sorted-subset sequencing notwithstanding large depth.

Deletions cut 4 bases from V and 6 bases from J, with 13 bases between. There are 13 residues in the CDR3. Germline lookup yields CDR1 MRHNA and CDR2 SNTAGT. Clones were read by immunoSEQ multiplex PCR, and TCRdb kept only the in-frame ones, dropping some. The sample contains under 550,000 clones, 90% to 97% of which appear only once. As for this clone: Antigen unknown.

What was sequenced was naive CD4+ T cells sorted from blood. Sample subset: CD45RA+ positively selected. The TCR sequence derives from a woman in her twenties or thirties in good health. The chain uses TRBV6-4 and TRBJ2-7; D unresolved. CDR3 loop: CASSATPLSEQYF. CDR3 bases: TGTGCCAGCAGTGCCACACCGTTGAGCGAGCAGTACTTC.